This T cell receptor (beta chain) was identified during a study of blood T cells in healthy people across ages (dated by TCRdb to the mid-2010s). About the full investigation: In model experiments, template switching captured about one uniquely barcoded TCR beta cDNA molecule for every two T cells. To avoid experimental bias, donors of different ages were distributed randomly across sequencing lanes. The study analyzed two additional independent replicas of 1 million unique cDNA reads from the same blood draw for two donors, one aged 18 to 30 and one aged 80 or older. Age-related changes in TCR beta repertoire diversity were measured in the study by deep sequencing normalized with unique cDNA molecular identifiers. Donors were grouped into four age groups: young (average approximately 16 years), middle-aged (roughly 40), aged (around 56) and long-lived (around 80).

Systemically healthy Caucasian individuals from Russia, about 38 in total and aged about 6 to 90 years, were included as donors. Each donor gave around 9.9 milliliters of peripheral blood, collected into EDTA-treated Vacutainer tubes. Ficoll-Paque density-gradient centrifugation was used to isolate PBMCs, with at least 7 million per sample. Trizol reagent was used to extract total RNA from PBMCs, with at least 5 micrograms per sample. The percentages of naive CD45RAhigh/CD27high T cells were determined by flow cytometry on a PBMC aliquot from every donor. Measured from the cysteine to the phenylalanine, the CDR3 is 16 residues long. Of all the DNA, just the CDR3 is kept, 48 bases in frame from base 1. The CDR1 and CDR2 encoded by the germline V gene are MNHEY and SVGEGT. V is clipped by 2 bases and J by 6 bases, and the sequence between their germline boundaries is 14 bases long. Library prep was done by 5' RACE. TCRdb shows the sequencer as Illumina HiSeq 2500. A second PCR of 7 to 11 cycles was performed with a sample-barcoded 5' primer and a J-beta primer mix. A template-switch 5' adaptor carrying 12 random nucleotides introduced a unique molecular identifier onto each TCR beta cDNA molecule. Each sample yielded at least 3 million CDR3-containing paired-end reads. All of the RNA was converted into first-strand cDNA using the Mint cDNA synthesis kit, with a TRBC-specific oligonucleotide serving as the primer. All cDNA was treated with uracil-DNA glycosylase and then went through a first 18-cycle PCR with the universal primers M1SS and BC2_uni_R. In the original analysis: Normalization of each sample was performed by random selection of 1 million high-quality reads, each carrying a distinct molecular identifier. Reads sharing molecular identifiers were discarded rather than binned into consensus sequences. CDR3 identification, clonotype clustering and error correction used MiTCR with a Q25 quality threshold and the strictest error-elimination algorithm. A nonparametric unseen species model using Euler transformation provided a lower-bound estimate of total TCR beta diversity. TCRdb took the public reads, trimmed them with fastp at Q25, ran MiXCR for clone calling and kept in-frame beta chains. Each entry is one CDR3 protein sequence, shown with its most common DNA and genes. The V and J calls, along with clone size, are taken from TCRdb and not from the paper's own processing. Across this sample there are about 780,000 distinct CDR3 sequences, with 62% seen only once. About 30% of the sample is taken by the ten largest.

The paper as a whole reports these results and caveats: Compared with the aged group, the long-lived group had more naive CD4+ T cells, fewer expanded clones and increased TCR diversity, a pattern suggesting age selection. As age increased, observed TCR beta diversity per million T cells dropped in a roughly linear way, and a significant reduction was already evident by age 40. Because profiling used bulk unsorted PBMCs, naive and antigen-experienced compartments could not be compared conclusively. The percentage of naive T cells measured by flow cytometry correlated strongly with observed TCR beta diversity. Because the CMV infection status of the donors was unknown, age-related changes in expanded clonotypes may potentially have been confounded. Estimates of total diversity based on one million sequenced T cells were considered lower bounds and underestimates.

As to this clonotype: Its cognate antigen has yet to be identified. No base quality information exists; no much larger clone differs at one position.

The TCR sequence derives from a man aged 25-45 years in good health. The chain joins TRBV6-2 or TRBV6-3 to TRBJ1-6; a tentative D call is TRBD1 (6 bases match). The sequencing sample was made of blood. The CDR3 in this case is CASSYLGQCRNSPLHF. The nucleotides read TGTGCCAGCAGTTACCTCGGACAGTGTCGTAATTCACCCCTCCACTTT.